A selection of T cell receptor beta chains follows, all from one sample in a study of control samples from healthy donors and cancer patients. TCRdb keeps only in-frame clones here, not all; method: immunoSEQ multiplex PCR. The repertoire holds 75,000 to 100,000 clones, with more than 85% as singletons. The sample was blood. All receptors derive from a woman aged 50 to 60 in good health. The CDR3 runs from the conserved cysteine through the conserved F or W. D genes are given only for firm matches. Clone size is given for some rows only: seen once, a few or many times, or a class if the clone is expanded.

TRBJ1-2,13,TRBD1,.,TRBV29-1,TGCAGCGGCGGGGACAGGGGGCGGGGGGGCTACACCTTC,CSGGDRGRGGYTF
TRBJ2-5,17,TRBD2,.,TRBV7-8,TGTGCCAGCAGCTTAGTCGCGGTAGCGGGGGGACAAGAGACCCAGTACTTC,CASSLVAVAGGQETQYF
TRBJ2-7,15,TRBD1,.,TRBV7-2,TGTGCCAGCAGCTTAGGGCAGGGGGCTACCTACGAGCAGTACTTC,CASSLGQGATYEQYF
TRBJ2-1,16,.,.,TRBV15,TGTGCCACCAGCAGAGATCGGCATAGCTCCTACAATGAGCAGTTCTTC,CATSRDRHSSYNEQFF
TRBJ2-1,16,TRBD1,.,TRBV7-9,TGTGCCAGCAGCCCCCGAGGGGGCGGGTATTACAATGAGCAGTTCTTC,CASSPRGGGYYNEQFF
TRBJ2-2,17,.,.,TRBV7-6,TGTGCCAGCAGCTTAACCGGGCAGGGTCCAAACACCGGGGAGCTGTTTTTT,CASSLTGQGPNTGELFF
TRBJ1-5,13,.,.,TRBV7-2,TGTGCCAGCAGCGGGACCCCCAATCAGCCCCAGCATTTT,CASSGTPNQPQHF
TRBJ2-1,15,TRBD2,.,TRBV18,TGTGCCAGCTCACCACCGTGGACTAGCGGCAATGAGCAGTTCTTC,CASSPPWTSGNEQFF
TRBJ2-5,14,.,.,TRBV14,TGTGCCAGCAGCCTCTGGACACAACAAGAGACCCAGTACTTC,CASSLWTQQETQYF
TRBJ1-4,15,TRBD1,.,TRBV9,TGTGCCAGCAGCGTCACAGGGGTAGCTAATGAAAAACTGTTTTTT,CASSVTGVANEKLFF
TRBJ1-3,19,.,.,TRBV21-1,TGTGCCAGCAGCGCAACCCGGGACGTACTGTCATACTCTGGAAACACCATATATTTT,CASSATRDVLSYSGNTIYF
TRBJ1-1,15,.,.,TRBV11-2,TGTGCCAGCAGCTTAGTAAGGGGGACGGGCACTGAAGCTTTCTTT,CASSLVRGTGTEAFF
TRBJ2-3,14,TRBD2,.,TRBV5-4,TGTGCCAGTGAGCGGGGGGACCGCACAGATACGCAGTATTTT,CASERGDRTDTQYF
TRBJ1-6,13,.,.,TRBV15,TGTGCCACCAGCAGACAGGCGGGTTCACCCCTCCACTTT,CATSRQAGSPLHF
TRBJ2-3,21,TRBD1,.,TRBV9,TGTGCCAGCAGCGTACAACCCGGGACAGGGAAGGCTGCATTCAGCACAGATACGCAGTATTTT,CASSVQPGTGKAAFSTDTQYF
TRBJ1-4,15,.,.,TRBV21-1,TGTGCCAGCAGCGACCGACAGGGCGGGGATGAAAAACTGTTTTTT,CASSDRQGGDEKLFF
TRBJ2-1,21,TRBD2,.,TRBV7-7,TGTGCTAGCAGCTTAGCACCGGGCTATGGGGGAGGGAAACTCGACTACAATGAGCAGTTCTTC,CASSLAPGYGGGKLDYNEQFF
TRBJ2-1,19,TRBD2,.,TRBV2,TGTGCCAGCGATAGAGGGACGTGGGGGGGGAAGAGCTCCTACAATGAGCAGTTCTTC,CASDRGTWGGKSSYNEQFF
TRBJ2-7,14,TRBD2,few,TRBV29-1,TGCAGCGTCATCGGACTAGCGGGGAATAGGGAGCAGTACTTC,CSVIGLAGNREQYF
TRBJ1-5,16,.,.,TRBV27,TGTGCCAGCAGTTTAGAGACACCTTATAGCAATCAGCCCCAGCATTTT,CASSLETPYSNQPQHF
TRBJ1-5,15,.,.,TRBV6-6,TGTGCCAGCAGTTCCCCCCGTGAGAACAATCAGCCCCAGCATTTT,CASSSPRENNQPQHF
TRBJ1-1,16,TRBD1,.,TRBV6-2/TRBV6-3,TGTGCCAGCAGTCCCCGGGACAGGGGATGGAGGGCTGAAGCTTTCTTT,CASSPRDRGWRAEAFF
TRBJ2-3,12,.,.,TRBV29-1,TGCAGCGCCCAACAAAGGGGGGGATCGCAGTATTTT,CSAQQRGGSQYF
TRBJ1-2,12,.,.,TRBV12-3/TRBV12-4,TGTGCCAGCAGTTTAGGTCGATATGGCTACACCTTC,CASSLGRYGYTF
TRBJ1-6,16,.,once,TRBV11-2,TGTGCCAGCAGCTTGGAAAGGTCAGGCGTAGGATCACCCCTCCACTTT,CASSLERSGVGSPLHF
TRBJ1-1,14,TRBD1,.,TRBV6-5,TGTGCCAGCAGGAGGGGACAGGGGAGCCCTGAAGCTTTCTTT,CASRRGQGSPEAFF
TRBJ1-5,15,.,.,TRBV16,TGTGCCAGCAGCCAGAGACGACAGGACAATCAGCCCCAGCATTTT,CASSQRRQDNQPQHF
TRBJ2-4,16,.,.,TRBV7-8,TGTGCCAGCAGCTTAGAAGGGGGGCTAGCCAAAAACATTCAGTACTTC,CASSLEGGLAKNIQYF
TRBJ1-1,15,.,few,TRBV4-3,TGCGCCAGCAGCCAAGGGGCCGTTATGAACACTGAAGCTTTCTTT,CASSQGAVMNTEAFF
TRBJ1-5,13,.,.,TRBV20-1,TGCAGTGCTAGTGTGAATACTAATCAGCCCCAGCATTTT,CSASVNTNQPQHF
TRBJ2-5,13,.,.,TRBV5-1,TGCGCCAGCAGCTCCTCAAATCAAGAGACCCAGTACTTC,CASSSSNQETQYF
TRBJ1-1,13,.,.,TRBV5-1,TGCGCCAGCAGCAAGGACATCCCCACTGAAGCTTTCTTT,CASSKDIPTEAFF
TRBJ2-6,17,.,once,TRBV7-9,TGTGCCAGCAGCTTTGGGGAACCAGGGAATGGGGCCAACGTCCTGACTTTC,CASSFGEPGNGANVLTF
TRBJ2-5,12,TRBD1,.,TRBV27,TGTGCCACTGGGACAGGGAAGAAGACCCAGTACTTC,CATGTGKKTQYF
TRBJ1-6,14,TRBD1,.,TRBV29-1,TGCAGCGTTGGGGACAGGGGGTATAATTCACCCCTCCACTTT,CSVGDRGYNSPLHF
TRBJ2-3,15,TRBD1,.,TRBV11-2,TGTGCCAGCAGCCGACAGGGGGCCTTTCTGGATACGCAGTATTTT,CASSRQGAFLDTQYF
TRBJ1-2,15,.,.,TRBV29-1,TGCAGCGTTCCTACTCTCATCGACAGAGACTATGGCTACACCTTC,CSVPTLIDRDYGYTF
TRBJ1-1,14,.,.,TRBV6-4,TGTGCCAGCAGTGTTGACCCTCTAGACACTGAAGCTTTCTTT,CASSVDPLDTEAFF
TRBJ2-1,15,TRBD2,.,TRBV7-3,TGTGCCAGCAGCTTGACTAGCGGGAGGGCCACTGAGCAGTTCTTC,CASSLTSGRATEQFF
TRBJ1-5,16,.,.,TRBV5-6,TGTGCCAGCAGCTTGTTCGTCAGCGCCTCGGTTCAGCCCCAGCATTTT,CASSLFVSASVQPQHF
TRBJ2-6,15,.,.,TRBV7-8,TGTGCCAGCAGCCCCTCGGGCGTTGGGGCCAACGTCCTGACTTTC,CASSPSGVGANVLTF
TRBJ2-3,15,.,.,TRBV4-3,TGCGCCAGCAGCCAAGAATACAGGAGCACAGATACGCAGTATTTT,CASSQEYRSTDTQYF
TRBJ2-7,13,.,.,TRBV5-1,TGCGCCAGCAGCTTCCAGGGAAACTACGAGCAGTACTTC,CASSFQGNYEQYF
TRBJ2-1,13,TRBD1,.,TRBV2,TGTGCCAGCAGTGAATCTATTGGGACAGGGGACTTCTTC,CASSESIGTGDFF
TRBJ2-5,14,.,.,TRBV11-3,TGTGCCAGCAGCCCCGGGGGACCTCAAGAGACCCAGTACTTC,CASSPGGPQETQYF
TRBJ1-2,13,.,.,TRBV2,TGTGCCAGCAGCAGGGGACTTAACTATGGCTACACCTTC,CASSRGLNYGYTF
TRBJ1-1,13,.,.,TRBV6-6,TGTGCCAGCAGCCGCAGGGATCCCGCTGAAGCTTTCTTT,CASSRRDPAEAFF
TRBJ1-2,15,.,once,TRBV9,TGTGCCAGCAGCCGCCCACGAAGCAGGGTTAGTGGCTACACCTTC,CASSRPRSRVSGYTF
TRBJ1-1,13,.,.,TRBV7-9,TGTGCCAGCAGCTTACAGGGGAGGGGTGAAGCTTTCTTT,CASSLQGRGEAFF
TRBJ2-2,14,.,.,TRBV5-1,TGCGCCAGCAGTACGACAGTGAACACCGGGGAGCTGTTTTTT,CASSTTVNTGELFF
TRBJ1-4,17,.,.,TRBV5-1,TGCGCCAGCGGACCGGAGTCAACTCAAAAACCGAATGAAAAACTGTTTTTT,CASGPESTQKPNEKLFF
TRBJ2-7,15,TRBD1,.,TRBV11-3,TGTGCCAGCAGCAGATCAGGACAGGGCGCCTACGAGCAGTACTTC,CASSRSGQGAYEQYF
TRBJ2-6,17,.,few,TRBV11-2,TGTGCCAGCAGCTTAGTTGCGGGGAGCTCTGGGGCCAACGTCCTGACTTTC,CASSLVAGSSGANVLTF
TRBJ2-5,13,.,.,TRBV18,TGTGCCAGCACTTTGACACGGCGAGAGACCCAGTACTTC,CASTLTRRETQYF
TRBJ2-1,18,TRBD2,.,TRBV7-9,TGTGCCAGCGCTACCGGGATGGTAGCGGGGGGTCGAGCAAATGAGCAGTTCTTC,CASATGMVAGGRANEQFF
TRBJ1-5,10,.,.,TRBV25-1,TGTGCCAGCCTTAATCAGCCCCAGCATTTT,CASLNQPQHF
TRBJ1-6,15,TRBD1,.,TRBV9,TGTGCCAGCAGCGCCCGGACAGGGGATAATTCACCCCTCCACTTT,CASSARTGDNSPLHF